The 10 T cell receptor beta chains below come from one sample, sequenced in a study of blood T cell repertoires in COVID-19. Repertoires were generated with immunoSEQ multiplex PCR, while TCRdb's copy carries only in-frame clones and drops some. This sample carries about 200,000 clones, roughly 85% of them seen once, and the ten largest clones take roughly 4.5%. Sequencing was performed on peripheral blood. The receptor source for this set is a woman older than 75 with acute or convalescent COVID-19.

This clone occurred a few times. The CDR3 coding sequence is TGCGCCAGCAGCCCCAGTGGGCCTGGAAACACCATATATTTT. Amino acid sequence: CASSPSGPGNTIYF. The rearrangement links TRBV5-1 to TRBJ1-3, with D hard to call. CDR1 is SGHRS and CDR2 is YFSETQ in the germline V gene. V lost 4 bases to trimming and J lost 2 bases, with 10 bases between them. The CDR3 extends over 14 amino acids.

This clone was found once. The V call is TRBV2, the J call TRBJ2-7; D call uncertain. CDR1 and CDR2 (germline): SNHLY, FYNNEI. The CDR3 is made up of 14 amino acids. Trimming took 5 bases from V and 5 from J, leaving 16 bases between them. The CDR3 coding sequence is TGTGCCAGCAGTTACATCCTACAGAGAGACGAGCAGTACTTC. Translation gives CASSYILQRDEQYF.

The chain uses TRBV11-2 and TRBJ2-2, with no clear D. The CDR3 extends over 13 amino acids. The V end lost 6 bases, the J end lost 5 bases, and 10 bases lay between the germline ends. Germline CDR1 is SGHAT and CDR2 is FQNNGV. In DNA form, the CDR3 reads TGTGCCAGCAGTTCAACAGAGACCGGGGAGCTGTTTTTT. Translated, it gives CASSSTETGELFF.

The chain is built from TRBV7-9 and TRBJ1-4, with a possible D match to TRBD1 (5 bases). The V and J ends lost 4 bases and 2 bases respectively, with 14 bases between them. This CDR3 has 16 residues. In germline, CDR1 is SEHNR, CDR2 FQNEAQ (reference sequence). The CDR3 DNA follows: TGTGCCAGCAGCTCGTCGGGGGGTGGTACTAATGAAAAACTGTTTTTT. This encodes CASSSSGGGTNEKLFF.

The chain combines TRBV11-1 with TRBJ1-3; a possible D gene is TRBD1 (5 bases). Germline CDR1 reads SGHAT; CDR2 reads FQDESV (reference sequence). CDR3 length: 14 residues. With 9 bases removed from V and 0 bases from J, the gap between germline ends came to 12 bases. CDR3 loop: CASRMDNSGNTIYF. In nucleotides, the CDR3 is TGTGCCAGTCGAATGGACAACTCTGGAAACACCATATATTTT.

This clone occurred once. V and J are TRBV5-5 and TRBJ1-4, with 7 bases fitting TRBD1. This CDR3 spans 15 amino acids. Germline assignment: CDR1 SGHKS and CDR2 YYEKEE (reference sequence). J lost 7 bases, V lost 4 bases, and 10 bases had no gene match. The CDR3 DNA is TGTGCCAGCAGCCTAACAGGGGACGGAGGTGAAAAACTGTTTTTT. Translation: CASSLTGDGGEKLFF.

The rearrangement links TRBV7-8 to TRBJ2-1; TRBD1 aligns across 7 bases. The CDR3 totals 18 residues. V lost 5 bases and J lost 4; bases outside the gene matches: 17. Germline CDR1 reads SGHVS; CDR2 reads FQNEAQ. DNA for the CDR3: TGTGCCAGCAGCCAGGGACAGACAACCCAGCTCAGGTACAATGAGCAGTTCTTC. This encodes CASSQGQTTQLRYNEQFF. The entire variable domain, with the rest obtained from reference TRBV7-8 and TRBJ2-1, is as follows: GAGVSQSPRYKVAKRGQDVALRCDPISGHVSLFWYQQALGQGPEFLTYFQNEAQLDKSGLPSDRFFAERPEGSVSTLKIQRTQQEDSAVYLCASSQGQTTQLRYNEQFFGPGTRLTVL.

V is TRBV9 and J is TRBJ2-7; perhaps TRBD2 as D (6 bases). CDR3 length: 16 residues. CDR1 SGDLS and CDR2 YYNGEE come from the germline V gene. Deletions cut 2 bases from V and 3 bases from J, with 18 bases between. The DNA for the CDR3 is TGTGCCAGCAGCGTCGCGGGGTCGATTAGTGTCTACGAGCAGTACTTC. Translating it yields CASSVAGSISVYEQYF.

The V and J genes are TRBV19 and TRBJ1-1; D uncertain. Trimming took off 10 bases at V and 0 bases at J, with 12 bases between the two ends. The CDR3 extends over 13 amino acids. The V gene's germline CDR1 is LNHDA and CDR2 SQIVND (reference sequence). Written as DNA, the CDR3 is TGTGCCACCCAGACCGGGATGAACACTGAAGCTTTCTTT. Protein: CATQTGMNTEAFF. Supplemented by reference TRBV19 and TRBJ1-1, the full variable domain reads DGGITQSPKYLFRKEGQNVTLSCEQNLNHDAMYWYRQDPGQGLRLIYYSQIVNDFQKGDIAEGYSVSREKKESFPLTVTSAQKNPTAFYLCATQTGMNTEAFFGQGTRLTVV.

The rearrangement links TRBV7-2 to TRBJ2-7; TRBD2 might be the D (6 bases). The germline V gene encodes CDR1 SGHTA and CDR2 FQGNSA. V was pared by 5 bases and J by 7 bases, with 15 bases between. The CDR3 spans 13 residues. The CDR3 loop is CASSPTDAGEQYF. For the CDR3, the DNA is TGTGCCAGCAGCCCGACCGATGCGGGGGAGCAGTACTTC.